The text below deals with one T cell receptor (beta chain). This entry belongs to a study of shared clonotypes between healthy human individuals. Positively selected for CCR7, the CD45RO-negative cells used as naive CD8 cells excluded terminally differentiated effector memory CD45RA+ cells. Trimming took off 2 bases at V and 6 bases at J, with 16 bases between the two ends. CDR1 and CDR2 (germline): MDHEN, SYDVKM. This CDR3 comprises 16 residues. Original handling: Junction-only immunoSEQ sequences carried no quality scores, so filtering differed. Assay: immunoSEQ multiplex PCR; the TCRdb copy retains only in-frame clones and omits some. That table is the source of V, J and clone size, and D and trimming were worked out from the DNA. The table lists under 2,000,000 clones, approximately 94% of them singletons, with 1.2% in the top ten.

The chain uses TRBV28 and TRBJ1-4; D gene unclear. The sequence was collected from a man between 18 and 29 years old in good health. The sample comprised naive CD8+ T cells sorted from blood. CDR3 loop: CASSLLEGELYEKLFF. In nucleotides, the CDR3 is TGTGCCAGCAGTTTACTGGAGGGCGAACTATATGAAAAACTGTTTTTT.